The source of this TCR beta chain is a study of CD8 T cells in ankylosing spondylitis. Study observations and caveats: Typical of ankylosing spondylitis blood, it appeared, was a TCR beta motif of eight highly homologous variants. Those disease-linked clones were CD8+; they were also relatively rare in peripheral blood.

With respect to this clonotype: Its antigen is still unknown.

Quantitative barcoded 5'-RACE was used to prepare TCR beta libraries. TCRdb reprocessed the 5' RACE reads with MiXCR, giving one entry per CDR3 protein. The sample includes 700,000 to 1,000,000 distinct CDR3 sequences, 10% to 15% of them seen just once. This CDR3 region has 15 residues. Trimming took 5 bases from V and 2 from J, leaving 15 bases between them. Germline V gene sequence: CDR1 SEHNR, CDR2 FQNEAQ (reference sequence). The V gene is TRBV7-9, the J gene TRBJ1-2; no clear D gene. The specimen was blood, either unsorted or a sorted T cell fraction (not recorded which). The receptor was derived from a male donor with ankylosing spondylitis. CDR3 nucleotide sequence: TGTGCCAGCAGCCTAGGGCCCAGCGGCAACTATGGCTACACCTTC. Protein: CASSLGPSGNYGYTF.